Each of the 2 T cell receptor beta chains below was sequenced from the same sample in a study of shared clonotypes between healthy human individuals. Libraries were prepared by immunoSEQ multiplex PCR; TCRdb keeps only in-frame clonotypes and omits some of them. This sample has about 510,000 clones, with around 96% found just once. The sequenced material came from naive CD4+ T cells sorted from blood. Sample subset: CD45RA+ positively selected. These receptors were collected from a woman in her 30s in good health.

J is TRBJ1-1 and V is TRBV5-1; 9 bases match TRBD1. J was trimmed by 0 bases and V by 0 bases; bases with no gene match: 6. CDR1 and CDR2 from the germline V gene are SGHRS and YFSETQ. CDR3 size: 17 residues. The CDR3 reads CASSLGRDRVMNTEAFF. DNA of the CDR3: TGCGCCAGCAGCTTGGGTCGGGACAGGGTAATGAACACTGAAGCTTTCTTT.

The chain is built from TRBV28 and TRBJ2-5; tentatively, D is TRBD2 (6 bases). The tail of the sequence fits TRBJ2-7 better, so the J call may be wrong. Germline values: CDR1 MDHEN, CDR2 SYDVKM. This CDR3 has 13 amino acids. Written as DNA, the CDR3 is TGTGCCAGCAGCCAACTAGCCACCTACGAGCAGTACTTC. Protein sequence: CASSQLATYEQYF.